The sequence of this TCR beta chain was determined in a study of Graves' ophthalmopathy and Graves' hyperthyroidism. This clonotype was counted ten times or more. The starting material, roughly 9.7 ml of fresh peripheral blood, provided the PBMCs. As the template, RNA transcripts were used to amplify TCR beta CDR3 regions. An opening RT-PCR round employed HTBI primers and preceded a second-round multiplex PCR. One entry per CDR3 protein results from TCRdb running MiXCR on the multiplex PCR reads. This sample has about 420,000 distinct CDR3 sequences; roughly 21% occur once, and the top ten carry 2.5% to 3.5%. The germline V gene encodes CDR1 DFQATT and CDR2 SNEGSKA (reference sequence). The CDR3 is made up of 13 amino acids. V dropped 6 bases and J dropped 0 bases, with 11 bases sitting between them.

The sequenced sample consisted of peripheral blood. This chain links TRBV20-1 with TRBJ1-1; tentatively, D is TRBD1 (6 bases). This sequence originates from a woman between 18 and 30 years old with stable Graves' hyperthyroidism. Written as DNA, the CDR3 is TGCAGTGCAGAACAGGGATTGAACACTGAAGCTTTCTTT. The encoded protein is CSAEQGLNTEAFF.